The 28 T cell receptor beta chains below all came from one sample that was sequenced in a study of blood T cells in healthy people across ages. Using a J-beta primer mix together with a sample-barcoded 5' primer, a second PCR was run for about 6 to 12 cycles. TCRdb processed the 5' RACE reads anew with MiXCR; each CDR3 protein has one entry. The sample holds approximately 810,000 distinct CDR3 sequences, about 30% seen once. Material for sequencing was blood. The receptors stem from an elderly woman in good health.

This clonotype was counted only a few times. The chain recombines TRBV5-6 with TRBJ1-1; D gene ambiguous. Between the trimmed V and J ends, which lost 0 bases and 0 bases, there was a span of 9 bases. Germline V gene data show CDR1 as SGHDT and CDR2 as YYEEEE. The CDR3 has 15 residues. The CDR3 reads CASSLDGLMNTEAFF. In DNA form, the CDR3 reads TGTGCCAGCAGCTTGGATGGTCTGATGAACACTGAAGCTTTCTTT.

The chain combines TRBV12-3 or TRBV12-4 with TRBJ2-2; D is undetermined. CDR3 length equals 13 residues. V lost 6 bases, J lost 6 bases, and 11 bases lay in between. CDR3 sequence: CASSLGPPGELFF. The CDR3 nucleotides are TGTGCCAGCAGCCTCGGTCCCCCCGGGGAGCTGTTTTTT.

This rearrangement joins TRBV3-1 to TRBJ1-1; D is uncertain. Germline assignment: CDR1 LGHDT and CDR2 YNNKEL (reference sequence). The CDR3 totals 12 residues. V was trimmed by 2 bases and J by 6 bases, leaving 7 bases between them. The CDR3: CASSQLASEAFF. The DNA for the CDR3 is TGTGCCAGCAGCCAATTGGCATCTGAAGCTTTCTTT.

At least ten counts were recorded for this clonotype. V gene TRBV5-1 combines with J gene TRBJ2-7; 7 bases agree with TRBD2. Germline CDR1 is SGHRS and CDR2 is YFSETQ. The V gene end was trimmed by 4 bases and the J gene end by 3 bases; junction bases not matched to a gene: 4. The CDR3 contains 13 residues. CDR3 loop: CASSGGGVYEQYF. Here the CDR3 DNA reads TGCGCCAGCAGCGGGGGGGGTGTCTACGAGCAGTACTTC.

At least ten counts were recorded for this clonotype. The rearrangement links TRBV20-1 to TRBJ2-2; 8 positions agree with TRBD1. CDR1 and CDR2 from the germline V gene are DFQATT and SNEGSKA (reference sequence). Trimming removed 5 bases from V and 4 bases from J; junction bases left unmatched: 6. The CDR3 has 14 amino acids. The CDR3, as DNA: TGCAGTGCTCCCAGGACAGGGCCCACCGGGGAGCTGTTTTTT. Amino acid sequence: CSAPRTGPTGELFF.

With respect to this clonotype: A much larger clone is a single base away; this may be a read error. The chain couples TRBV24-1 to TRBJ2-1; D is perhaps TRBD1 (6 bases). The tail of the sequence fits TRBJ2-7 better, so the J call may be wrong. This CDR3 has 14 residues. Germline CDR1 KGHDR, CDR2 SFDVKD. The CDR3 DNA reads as TGTGCCACCAGTGTACAGGGTCCTTACAATGAGCAGTACTTC. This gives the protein CATSVQGPYNEQYF.

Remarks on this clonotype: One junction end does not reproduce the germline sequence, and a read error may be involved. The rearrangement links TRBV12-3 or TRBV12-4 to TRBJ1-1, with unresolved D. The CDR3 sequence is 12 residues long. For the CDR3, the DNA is TGTGCCGGCAGTTTCACCCGGGCTGAAGCTTTCTTT. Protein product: CAGSFTRAEAFF.

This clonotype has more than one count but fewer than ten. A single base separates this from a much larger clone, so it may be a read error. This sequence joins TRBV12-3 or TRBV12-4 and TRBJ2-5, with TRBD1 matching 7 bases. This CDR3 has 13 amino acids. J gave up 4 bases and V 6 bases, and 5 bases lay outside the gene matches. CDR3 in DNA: TGTGCCAGCAGCGACAGGGTTAGAGAGACCCAGTACTTC. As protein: CASSDRVRETQYF.

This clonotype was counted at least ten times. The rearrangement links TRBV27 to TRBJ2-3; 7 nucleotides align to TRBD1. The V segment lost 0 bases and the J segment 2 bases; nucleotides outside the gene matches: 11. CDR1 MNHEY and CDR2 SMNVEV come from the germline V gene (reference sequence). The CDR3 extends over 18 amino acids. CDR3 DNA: TGTGCCAGCAGTTTATCCTACCCGGACAGGCCTTCCACAGATACGCAGTATTTT. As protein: CASSLSYPDRPSTDTQYF.

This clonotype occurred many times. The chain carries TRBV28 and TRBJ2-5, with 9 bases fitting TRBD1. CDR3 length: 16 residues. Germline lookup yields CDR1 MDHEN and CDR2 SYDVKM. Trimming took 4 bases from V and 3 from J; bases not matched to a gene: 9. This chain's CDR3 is CASSSFGDRGKETQYF. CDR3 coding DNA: TGTGCCAGCAGTTCCTTTGGAGACAGGGGGAAAGAGACCCAGTACTTC.

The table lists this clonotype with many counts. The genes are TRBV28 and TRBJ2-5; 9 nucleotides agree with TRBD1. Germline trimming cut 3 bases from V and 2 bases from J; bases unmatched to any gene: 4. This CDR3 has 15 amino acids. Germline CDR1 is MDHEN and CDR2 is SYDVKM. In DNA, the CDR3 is TGTGCCAGCAGTTTTGGCGGGACAGGGCAAGAGACCCAGTACTTC. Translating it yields CASSFGGTGQETQYF.

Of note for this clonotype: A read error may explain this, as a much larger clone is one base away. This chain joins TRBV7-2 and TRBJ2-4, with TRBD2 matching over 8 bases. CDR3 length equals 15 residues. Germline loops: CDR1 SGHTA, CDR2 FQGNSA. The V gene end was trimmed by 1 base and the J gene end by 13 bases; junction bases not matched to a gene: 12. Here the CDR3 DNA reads TGTGCCAGCAGCTTAGTGGCGGGGGGCCGTAGGGAGCAGTACTTC. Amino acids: CASSLVAGGRREQYF.

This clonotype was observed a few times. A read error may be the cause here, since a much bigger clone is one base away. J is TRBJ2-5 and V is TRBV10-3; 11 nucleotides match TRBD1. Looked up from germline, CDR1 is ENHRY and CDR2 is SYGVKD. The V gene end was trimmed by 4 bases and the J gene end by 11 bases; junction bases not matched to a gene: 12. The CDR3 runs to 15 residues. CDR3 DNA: TGTGCCATCAGTGTCCGGGACAGGGGGACGAATGAGCAGTACTTC. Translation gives CAISVRDRGTNEQYF.

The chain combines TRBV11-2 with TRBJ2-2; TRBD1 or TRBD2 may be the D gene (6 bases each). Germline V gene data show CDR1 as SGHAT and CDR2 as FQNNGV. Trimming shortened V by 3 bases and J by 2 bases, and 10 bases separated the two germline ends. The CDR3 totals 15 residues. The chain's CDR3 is CASSFGGTNTGELFF. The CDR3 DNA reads TGTGCCAGCAGCTTCGGAGGGACAAACACCGGGGAGCTGTTTTTT.

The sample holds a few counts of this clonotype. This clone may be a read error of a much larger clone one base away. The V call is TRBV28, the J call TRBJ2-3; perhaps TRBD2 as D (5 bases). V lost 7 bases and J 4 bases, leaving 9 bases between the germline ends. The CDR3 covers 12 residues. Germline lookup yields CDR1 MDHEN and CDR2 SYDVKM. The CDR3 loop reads CASIGNADTQYF. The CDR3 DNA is TGTGCCAGCATCGGGAACGCAGATACGCAGTATTTT.

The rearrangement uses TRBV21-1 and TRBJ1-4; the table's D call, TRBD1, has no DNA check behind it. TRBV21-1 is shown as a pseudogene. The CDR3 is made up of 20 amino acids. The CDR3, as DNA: TGTGCCAGCAGCAAAGTTCTCCCGGGACAGGCCTACGCCACTAATGAAAAACTGTTTTTT. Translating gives CASSKVLPGQAYATNEKLFF.

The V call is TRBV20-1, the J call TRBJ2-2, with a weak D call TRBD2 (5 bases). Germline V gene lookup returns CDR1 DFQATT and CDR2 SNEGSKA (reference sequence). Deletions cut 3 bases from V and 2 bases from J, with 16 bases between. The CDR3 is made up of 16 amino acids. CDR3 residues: CSASGRTQDNTGELFF. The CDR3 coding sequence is TGCAGTGCTAGTGGTCGGACTCAGGATAACACCGGGGAGCTGTTTTTT.

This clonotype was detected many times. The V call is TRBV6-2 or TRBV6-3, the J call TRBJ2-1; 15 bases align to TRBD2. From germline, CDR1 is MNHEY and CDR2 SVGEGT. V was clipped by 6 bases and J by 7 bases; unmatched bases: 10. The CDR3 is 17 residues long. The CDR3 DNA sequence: TGTGCCAGCAGACGACGGACTAGCGGGGGGGATATTAATGAGCAGTTCTTC. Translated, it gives CASRRRTSGGDINEQFF.

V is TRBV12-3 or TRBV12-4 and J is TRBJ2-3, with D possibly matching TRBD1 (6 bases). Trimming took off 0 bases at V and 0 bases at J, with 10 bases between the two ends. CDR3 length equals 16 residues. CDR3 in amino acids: CASSLAPGASTDTQYF. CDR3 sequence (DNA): TGTGCCAGCAGTTTAGCACCAGGGGCTAGCACAGATACGCAGTATTTT.

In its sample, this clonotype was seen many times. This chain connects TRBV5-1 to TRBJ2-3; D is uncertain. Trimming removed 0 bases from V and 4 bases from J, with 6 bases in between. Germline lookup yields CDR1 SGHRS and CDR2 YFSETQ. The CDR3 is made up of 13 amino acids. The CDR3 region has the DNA TGCGCCAGCAGCTTGGAGGGCTCAGATACGCAGTATTTT. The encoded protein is CASSLEGSDTQYF.

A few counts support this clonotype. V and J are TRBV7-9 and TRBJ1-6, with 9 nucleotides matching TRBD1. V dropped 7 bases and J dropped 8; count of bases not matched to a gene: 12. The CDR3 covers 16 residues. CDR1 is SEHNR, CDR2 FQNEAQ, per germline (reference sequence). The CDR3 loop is CASTRFHGTGYSPLHF. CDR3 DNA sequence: TGTGCCAGCACCAGATTTCACGGGACAGGGTATTCACCCCTCCACTTT.

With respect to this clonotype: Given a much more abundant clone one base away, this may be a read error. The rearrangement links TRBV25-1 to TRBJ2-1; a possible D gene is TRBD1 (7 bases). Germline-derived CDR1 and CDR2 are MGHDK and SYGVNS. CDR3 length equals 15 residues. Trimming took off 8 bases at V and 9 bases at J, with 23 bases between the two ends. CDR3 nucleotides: TGTGCCAGCTCCGCGGAGGGGGCCCCCTGGGGTGAGCAGTTCTTC. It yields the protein CASSAEGAPWGEQFF. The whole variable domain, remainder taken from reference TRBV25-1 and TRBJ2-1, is EADIYQTPRYLVIGTGKKITLECSQTMGHDKMYWYQQDPGMELHLIHYSYGVNSTEKGDLSSESTVSRIRTEHFPLTLESARPSHTSQYLCASSAEGAPWGEQFFGPGTRLTVL.

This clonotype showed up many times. CDR3 amino acids: CASSLGQGALHTQYF. The CDR3 DNA is TGTGCCAGCAGTTTGGGACAGGGGGCACTTCATACGCAGTATTTT. The chain has TRBV28 and TRBJ2-3; 12 bases fit TRBD1. The CDR3 has 15 residues. Looked up from germline, CDR1 is MDHEN and CDR2 is SYDVKM. V lost 3 bases, J lost 7 bases, and 5 bases stayed unmatched.

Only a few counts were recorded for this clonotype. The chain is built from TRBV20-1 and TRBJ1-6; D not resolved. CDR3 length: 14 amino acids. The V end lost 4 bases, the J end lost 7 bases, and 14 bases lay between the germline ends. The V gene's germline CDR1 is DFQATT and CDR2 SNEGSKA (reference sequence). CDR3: CSATPSRTNSPLHF. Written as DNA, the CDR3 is TGCAGTGCTACCCCGTCCCGGACGAATTCACCCCTCCACTTT.

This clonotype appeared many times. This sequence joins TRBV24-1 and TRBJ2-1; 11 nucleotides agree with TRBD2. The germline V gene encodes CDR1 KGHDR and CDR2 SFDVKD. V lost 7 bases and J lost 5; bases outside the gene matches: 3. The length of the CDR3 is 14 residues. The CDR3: CATRTSGANNEQFF. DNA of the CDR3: TGTGCCACCAGGACTAGCGGGGCCAACAATGAGCAGTTCTTC.

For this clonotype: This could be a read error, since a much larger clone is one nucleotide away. The CDR3 sequence: CASSLVIVRGLEEETQYF. CDR3 bases: TGTGCCAGCAGCTTAGTTATAGTGCGGGGACTAGAAGAAGAGACCCAGTACTTC. The chain joins TRBV7-9 to TRBJ2-5; 8 positions match TRBD2. Losses at the gene ends were 1 base for V and 3 bases for J; bases not matched to a gene: 13. The germline V gene has CDR1 SEHNR and CDR2 FQNEAQ (reference sequence). The CDR3 sequence is 18 residues long.

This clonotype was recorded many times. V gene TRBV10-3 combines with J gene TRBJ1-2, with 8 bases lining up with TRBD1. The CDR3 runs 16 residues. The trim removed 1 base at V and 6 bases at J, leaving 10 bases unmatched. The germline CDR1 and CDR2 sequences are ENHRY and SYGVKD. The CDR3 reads CAISEYTGDRRHGYTF. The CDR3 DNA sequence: TGTGCCATCAGTGAGTACACCGGGGACAGGAGACATGGCTACACCTTC.

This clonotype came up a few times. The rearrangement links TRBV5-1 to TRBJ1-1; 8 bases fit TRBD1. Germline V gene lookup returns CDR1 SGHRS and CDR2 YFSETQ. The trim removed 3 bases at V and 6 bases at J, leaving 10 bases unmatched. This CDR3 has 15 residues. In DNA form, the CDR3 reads TGCGCCAGCAGCTCTTTACAGGGGGTCGGCGCTGAAGCTTTCTTT. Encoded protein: CASSSLQGVGAEAFF.